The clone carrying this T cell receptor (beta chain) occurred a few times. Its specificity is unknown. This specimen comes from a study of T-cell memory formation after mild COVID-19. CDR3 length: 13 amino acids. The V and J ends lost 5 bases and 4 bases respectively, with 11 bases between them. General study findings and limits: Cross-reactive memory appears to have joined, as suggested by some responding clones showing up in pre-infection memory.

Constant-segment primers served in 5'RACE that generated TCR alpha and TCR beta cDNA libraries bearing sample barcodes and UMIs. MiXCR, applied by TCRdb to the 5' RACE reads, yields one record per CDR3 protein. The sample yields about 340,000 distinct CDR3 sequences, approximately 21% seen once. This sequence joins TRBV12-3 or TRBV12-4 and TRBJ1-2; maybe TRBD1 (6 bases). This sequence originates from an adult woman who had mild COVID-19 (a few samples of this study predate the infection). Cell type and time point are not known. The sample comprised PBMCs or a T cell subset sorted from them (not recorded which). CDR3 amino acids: CASSTRDIYGYTF. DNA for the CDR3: TGTGCCAGCAGTACACGGGACATCTATGGCTACACCTTC.